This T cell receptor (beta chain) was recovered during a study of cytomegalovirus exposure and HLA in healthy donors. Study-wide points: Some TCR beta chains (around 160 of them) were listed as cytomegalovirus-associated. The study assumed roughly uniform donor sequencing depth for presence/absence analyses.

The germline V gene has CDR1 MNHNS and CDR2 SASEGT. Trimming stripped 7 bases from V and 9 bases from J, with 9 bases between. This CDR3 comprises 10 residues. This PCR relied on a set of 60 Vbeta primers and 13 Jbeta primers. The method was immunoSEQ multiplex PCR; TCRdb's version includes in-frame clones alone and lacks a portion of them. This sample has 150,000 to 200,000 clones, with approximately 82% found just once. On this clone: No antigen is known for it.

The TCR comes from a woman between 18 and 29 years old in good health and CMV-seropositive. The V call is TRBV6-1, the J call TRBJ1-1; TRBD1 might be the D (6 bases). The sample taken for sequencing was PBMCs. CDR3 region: CASTGGQAFF. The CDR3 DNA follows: TGTGCCAGCACGGGGGGGCAAGCTTTCTTT.